A single sample is the source of the 12 T cell receptor beta chains below, sequenced in a study of blood T cells in healthy people across ages. Then a second PCR, running roughly 7 to 11 cycles, was carried out with a sample-barcoded 5' primer and a J-beta primer mix. TCRdb analysed the 5' RACE reads with MiXCR anew, one entry per CDR3 protein. This table holds under 850,000 distinct CDR3 sequences, 35% to 40% found once. The specimen sequenced was blood. The receptors originated from a man between 18 and 35 years old in good health.

V gene TRBV29-1 combines with J gene TRBJ2-2; D is uncertain. Germline V gene data show CDR1 as SQVTM and CDR2 as ANQGSEA. The V end lost 1 base, the J end lost 6 bases, and 15 bases lay between the germline ends. The CDR3 covers 15 residues. The DNA of the CDR3 is TGCAGCGTTGAAGGCCGGGCTAGTGTGTCCGGGGAGCTGTTTTTT. Amino acid sequence: CSVEGRASVSGELFF.

The chain recombines TRBV7-2 with TRBJ2-5, with TRBD1 identical over 11 bases. The CDR3 runs 15 residues. In germline, CDR1 is SGHTA, CDR2 FQGNSA. V lost 5 bases to trimming and J lost 2 bases; unmatched junction nucleotides: 4. CDR3 in DNA: TGTGCCAGCAGCCGCGGACAGGGGGCTCAAGAGACCCAGTACTTC. This translates into CASSRGQGAQETQYF.

The CDR3 is CASSPGGGEGGTEAFF. CDR3 DNA sequence: TGTGCCAGCAGCCCCGGGGGGGGGGAAGGTGGAACTGAAGCTTTCTTT. This chain connects TRBV4-2 to TRBJ1-1; TRBD1 is a possible D gene (5 bases). CDR1 and CDR2 from the germline V gene are LGHNA and YNFKEQ. V was pared by 4 bases and J by 5 bases, with 20 bases between. This CDR3 has 16 amino acids.

The V call is TRBV25-1, the J call TRBJ1-5; 9 bases agree with TRBD1. Matching the DNA end better, TRBJ2-3 makes the J call doubtful. Germline CDR1 and CDR2: MGHDK and SYGVNS. The CDR3 loop spans 14 amino acids. CDR3 DNA sequence: TGTGCCAGCAGAGAAACAGGGGGCAATCAGCCCCAGTATTTT. Its protein product is CASRETGGNQPQYF.

The V gene is TRBV20-1, the J gene TRBJ1-1; D ambiguous. Trimming took 0 bases from V and 1 from J, leaving 9 bases between them. Per germline, CDR1 DFQATT and CDR2 SNEGSKA (reference sequence). This CDR3 has 14 amino acids. The CDR3 DNA sequence: TGCAGTGCTAGAGATCGTCGGGCGAACACTGAAGCTTTCTTT. Its protein is CSARDRRANTEAFF.

There are a few counts of this clonotype. This sequence joins TRBV11-2 and TRBJ2-5; D remains ambiguous. From germline, CDR1 is SGHAT and CDR2 FQNNGV. With 0 bases removed from V and 3 bases from J, the gap between germline ends came to 8 bases. The CDR3 spans 14 residues. The CDR3 protein is CASSLDVAEETQYF. The CDR3 nucleotides are TGTGCCAGCAGCTTAGATGTGGCGGAAGAGACCCAGTACTTC.

This clonotype appeared a few times. This CDR3 reads CSVSRTPGAGGNEQYF. In nucleotides, the CDR3 is TGCAGCGTTTCCAGGACTCCGGGAGCAGGGGGCAATGAGCAGTACTTC. The chain carries TRBV29-1 and TRBJ2-1; TRBD1 agrees at 8 bases. The DNA end is a closer match to TRBJ2-7, so the J assignment may be wrong. The CDR3 is made up of 16 amino acids. From germline, CDR1 is SQVTM and CDR2 ANQGSEA.

The chain recombines TRBV20-1 with TRBJ1-1; D is unresolved. This CDR3 region has 16 residues. The germline V gene encodes CDR1 DFQATT and CDR2 SNEGSKA (reference sequence). V was cut by 3 bases and J by 1 base, with 18 bases left in between. The CDR3 DNA is TGCAGTGCTAGTGGCTTCGGAGGAGGACGGAACACTGAAGCTTTCTTT. Its protein is CSASGFGGGRNTEAFF.

CDR3 DNA sequence: TGTGCCAGCAGTTACCGGGGACAGGGGGCGGCCTACGAGCAGTACTTC. This codes for CASSYRGQGAAYEQYF. The chain links TRBV6-2 or TRBV6-3 to TRBJ2-7; 12 nucleotides align to TRBD1. The CDR3 is made up of 16 amino acids. J gave up 2 bases and V 2 bases, and 4 bases lay outside the gene matches. In germline, CDR1 is MNHEY, CDR2 SVGEGT.

This clonotype turned up a few times. The chain couples TRBV5-1 to TRBJ2-6; tentative D call: TRBD2 (5 bases). Germline lookup yields CDR1 SGHRS and CDR2 YFSETQ. The length of the CDR3 is 17 residues. Deletions cut 0 bases from V and 2 bases from J, with 12 bases between. The CDR3 DNA reads TGCGCCAGCAGCTTGGGTCCCTCGGGGACTGGGGCCAACGTCCTGACTTTC. Translating gives CASSLGPSGTGANVLTF.

The V and J genes are TRBV27 and TRBJ2-5; TRBD2 is a possible D gene (5 bases). CDR1 and CDR2 (germline): MNHEY, SMNVEV (reference sequence). The CDR3 runs 13 residues. V was shortened by 7 bases and J by 2 bases, with 11 bases between the two germline ends. CDR3 protein: CASKPSGQETQYF. The CDR3, as DNA: TGTGCCAGCAAACCGTCGGGACAAGAGACCCAGTACTTC.

This clonotype has just a few counts. The chain uses TRBV10-2 and TRBJ1-5, with D perhaps TRBD1 (5 bases). The CDR3 sequence is 14 residues long. Between the trimmed V and J ends, which lost 6 bases and 7 bases, there was a span of 16 bases. CDR1 WSHSY and CDR2 SAAADI come from the germline V gene. CDR3 DNA sequence: TGCGCCAGCAGAGGGGCCCAACGGATCCAGCCCCAGCATTTT. Amino acid sequence: CASRGAQRIQPQHF.